This TCR beta chain was found in a study of blood T cells in healthy people across ages. It was around 10 milliliters of peripheral blood that were drawn from each donor. Germline V gene lookup returns CDR1 DFQATT and CDR2 SNEGSKA (reference sequence). Trimming at V came to 2 bases and at J to 3 bases, leaving 5 bases not matched to a gene. This CDR3 spans 14 amino acids. A sample-barcoded 5' primer and a J-beta primer mix were used in a second PCR of about 7 to 11 cycles. All cDNA molecules were each tagged by a template-switch adaptor with 12 random nucleotides. Via MiXCR, TCRdb re-called the 5' RACE reads, giving one row per CDR3 protein. This sample yields 250,000 to 300,000 distinct CDR3 sequences, of which roughly 27% are seen a single time; 25% to 35% belongs to the top ten.

The chain joins TRBV20-1 to TRBJ2-7, with TRBD2 identical over 9 bases. The receptor was derived from a woman in her seventies in good health. Sequencing was performed on blood. The CDR3 reads CSARRSSGVYEQYF. Here the CDR3 DNA reads TGCAGTGCTAGAAGGTCTAGCGGGGTCTACGAGCAGTACTTC.